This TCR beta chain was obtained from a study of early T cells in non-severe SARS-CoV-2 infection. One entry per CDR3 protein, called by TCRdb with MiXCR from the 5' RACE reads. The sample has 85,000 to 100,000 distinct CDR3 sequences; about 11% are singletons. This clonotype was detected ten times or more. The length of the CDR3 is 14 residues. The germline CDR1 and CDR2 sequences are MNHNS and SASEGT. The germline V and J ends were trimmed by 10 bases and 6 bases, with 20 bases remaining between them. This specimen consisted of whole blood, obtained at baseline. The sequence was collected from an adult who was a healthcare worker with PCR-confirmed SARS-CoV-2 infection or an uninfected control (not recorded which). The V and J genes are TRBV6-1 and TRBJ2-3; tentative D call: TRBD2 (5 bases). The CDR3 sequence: CATQFGPGGDTQYF. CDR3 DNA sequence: TGTGCCACGCAGTTCGGTCCCGGAGGCGATACGCAGTATTTT.